The present entry profiles one T cell receptor beta chain with its context. Its antigen specificity is not known. No qualities accompany the bases; no much larger clone lies one base away. There are 13 amino acids in the CDR3, from cysteine to phenylalanine inclusive. Just CDR3 DNA is preserved here, 39 bases in frame from base 1. Reading the germline V gene gives CDR1 KGHSH and CDR2 LQKENI. The trim is 4 bases for V and 4 bases for J, with a gap of 11 bases between the germline ends. This specimen belongs to a study of glioma-infiltrating T cells after dendritic cell vaccination (dated by TCRdb to between 2015 and 2016). Study-level background: The cohort comprised roughly 15 glioblastoma patients from Phase I and II dendritic cell vaccination trials, 9 newly diagnosed and 6 with recurrent disease. Autologous tumor lysate-pulsed dendritic cell vaccination was administered to the patients between the early 2000s and the early 2010s. The vaccine was prepared from monocyte-derived dendritic cells that were cultured for roughly seven days with IL-4 and GM-CSF and then pulsed overnight with autologous tumor lysate. Each patient was given three intradermal dendritic cell vaccine injections, spaced two weeks apart, in the arm below the axilla. In glioblastoma patients vaccinated with dendritic cells, deep sequencing of TCR beta CDR3 regions served to measure the amount of tumor-infiltrating lymphocytes and to compare repertoires between tumor and blood. Survival after dendritic cell vaccination was correlated with TCR sequencing metrics such as TIL content and the overlap between tumor and blood repertoires. Study-wide conclusions, independent of this receptor: The response model built on TCR overlap across three groups was characterized as speculative, with prospective validation still needed. The cohort was small and heterogeneous, and full blood and tumor sets were available for few patients, with initial-recurrent tumor pairs available for even fewer patients. No direct relationship between TCR clonality and survival was found, suggesting a diverse polyclonal response may matter. Higher estimated pretreatment TIL content predicted longer time to progression and overall survival after dendritic cell vaccination.

Using the immunoSEQ assay, TCRB CDR3 regions were amplified from approximately 2 micrograms of genomic DNA, or from all available DNA when less than that was on hand. For multiplex PCR, 60 forward primers for TCR V beta segments and 13 reverse primers for J beta segments were used. To estimate the number of reads per starting template, synthetic control templates were added to each sample at limiting dilution. The Illumina HiSeq System generated sequencing reads of 87 bp. The authors' pipeline ran thus. PCR and sequencing errors were removed by a nearest neighbor algorithm that merged closely related sequences. TCR overlap was measured as the percentage of unique tumor TCR beta sequences also present in the same patient's peripheral blood. TCRdb obtained this table from immuneACCESS and retained in-frame rearrangements with V and J assigned. These tables miss some clones; where compared with another copy, unresolved V genes account for less than half of the shortfall, and the remainder is unexplained. That table furnishes V, J and clone size, whereas the DNA furnished D and trimming. The sample data list 72,000 or so clones, and around 87% of these were observed just once. Of the sample, 2% to 2.5% is held by the ten largest clones.

The time point label here, explained by the study, means: after dendritic cell vaccination, including at tumor progression/relapse. Selection of patients required sufficient residual fresh-frozen tumor tissue and over two years of available survival data. An isocitrate dehydrogenase mutation was not carried by any of the glioblastoma patients, although molecular status was otherwise variable. PBMC were collected before vaccination, two weeks after the third vaccination, and at tumor progression when it occurred. Genomic DNA was extracted with the Qiagen DNeasy Blood extraction Kit. The sample consisted of blood, taken after dendritic cell vaccination. The origin of this receptor is a human donor with glioblastoma. Recombination connected TRBV18 to TRBJ2-7; perhaps TRBD1 is the D gene, with 5 bases matching. The CDR3 region reads CASSQGAGYEQYF. The bases read TGTGCCAGCTCACAAGGGGCTGGGTACGAGCAGTACTTC.